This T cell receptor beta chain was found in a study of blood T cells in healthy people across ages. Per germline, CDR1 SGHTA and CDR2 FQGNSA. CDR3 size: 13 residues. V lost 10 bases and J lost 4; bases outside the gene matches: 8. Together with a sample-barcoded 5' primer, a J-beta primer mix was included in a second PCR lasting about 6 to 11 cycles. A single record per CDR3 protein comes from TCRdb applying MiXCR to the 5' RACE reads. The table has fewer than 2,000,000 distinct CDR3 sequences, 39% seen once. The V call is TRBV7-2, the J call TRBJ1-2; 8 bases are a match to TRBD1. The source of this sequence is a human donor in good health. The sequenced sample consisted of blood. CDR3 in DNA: TGTGCCAACAGATGGACAGGGACCTATGGCTACACCTTC. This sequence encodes CANRWTGTYGYTF.